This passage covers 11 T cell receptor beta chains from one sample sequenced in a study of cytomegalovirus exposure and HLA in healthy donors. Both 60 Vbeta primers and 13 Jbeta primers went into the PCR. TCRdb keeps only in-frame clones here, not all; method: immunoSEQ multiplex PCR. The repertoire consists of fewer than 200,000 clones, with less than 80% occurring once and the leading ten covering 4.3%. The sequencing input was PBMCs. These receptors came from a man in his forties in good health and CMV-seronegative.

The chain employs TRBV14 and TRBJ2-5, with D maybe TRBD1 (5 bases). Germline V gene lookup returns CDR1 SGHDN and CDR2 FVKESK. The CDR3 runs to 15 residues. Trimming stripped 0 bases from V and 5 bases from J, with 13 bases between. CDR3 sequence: CASSQDGARAETQYF. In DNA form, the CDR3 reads TGTGCCAGCAGCCAAGATGGGGCTAGGGCCGAGACCCAGTACTTC.

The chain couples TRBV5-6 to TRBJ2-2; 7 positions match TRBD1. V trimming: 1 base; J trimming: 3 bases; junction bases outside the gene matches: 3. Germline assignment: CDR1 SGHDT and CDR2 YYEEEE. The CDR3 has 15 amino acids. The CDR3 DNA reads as TGTGCCAGCAGCTTGATCCAGGGGGACACCGGGGAGCTGTTTTTT. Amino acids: CASSLIQGDTGELFF.

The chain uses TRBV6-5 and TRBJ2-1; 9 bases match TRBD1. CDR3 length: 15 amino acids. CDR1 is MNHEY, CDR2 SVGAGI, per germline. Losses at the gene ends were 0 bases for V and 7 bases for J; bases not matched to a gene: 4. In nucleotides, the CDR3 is TGTGCCAGCAGTTACTCCGGGACAGGGACGAATGAGCAGTTCTTC. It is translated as CASSYSGTGTNEQFF.

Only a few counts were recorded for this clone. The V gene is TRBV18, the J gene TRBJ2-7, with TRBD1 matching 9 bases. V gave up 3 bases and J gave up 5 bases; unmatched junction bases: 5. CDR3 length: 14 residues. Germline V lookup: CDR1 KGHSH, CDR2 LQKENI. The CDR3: CASSPGTGRDEQYF. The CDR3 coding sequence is TGTGCCAGCTCACCCGGGACAGGGAGGGACGAGCAGTACTTC.

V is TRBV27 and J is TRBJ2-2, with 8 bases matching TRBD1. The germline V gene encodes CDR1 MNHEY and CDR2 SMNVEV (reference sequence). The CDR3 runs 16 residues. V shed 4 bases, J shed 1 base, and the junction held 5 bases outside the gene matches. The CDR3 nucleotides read TGTGCCAGCAGTTCCATGACAGGGGTGAACACCGGGGAGCTGTTTTTT. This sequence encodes CASSSMTGVNTGELFF.

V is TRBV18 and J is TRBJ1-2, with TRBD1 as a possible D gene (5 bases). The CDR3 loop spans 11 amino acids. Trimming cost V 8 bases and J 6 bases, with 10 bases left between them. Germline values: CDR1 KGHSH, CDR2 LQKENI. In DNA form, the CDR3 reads TGTGCCAGCCTCGGGGGTGATGGCTACACCTTC. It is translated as CASLGGDGYTF.

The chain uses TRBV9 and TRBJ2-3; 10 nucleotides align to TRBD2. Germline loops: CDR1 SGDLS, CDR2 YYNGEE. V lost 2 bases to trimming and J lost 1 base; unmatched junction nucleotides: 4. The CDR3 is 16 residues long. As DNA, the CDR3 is TGTGCCAGCAGCGTGTCTAGCGGGGGAGGCACAGATACGCAGTATTTT. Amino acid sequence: CASSVSSGGGTDTQYF.

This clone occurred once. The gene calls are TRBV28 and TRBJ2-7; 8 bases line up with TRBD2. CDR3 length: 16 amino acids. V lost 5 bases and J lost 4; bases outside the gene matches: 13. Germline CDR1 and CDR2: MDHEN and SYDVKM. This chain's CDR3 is CASSPGGAGKRYEQYF. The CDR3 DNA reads TGTGCCAGCAGTCCGGGGGGGGCAGGGAAGAGGTACGAGCAGTACTTC. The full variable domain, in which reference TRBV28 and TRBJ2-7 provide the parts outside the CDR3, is DVKVTQSSRYLVKRTGEKVFLECVQDMDHENMFWYRQDPGLGLRLIYFSYDVKMKEKGDIPEGYSVSREKKERFSLILESASTNQTSMYLCASSPGGAGKRYEQYFGPGTRLTVT.

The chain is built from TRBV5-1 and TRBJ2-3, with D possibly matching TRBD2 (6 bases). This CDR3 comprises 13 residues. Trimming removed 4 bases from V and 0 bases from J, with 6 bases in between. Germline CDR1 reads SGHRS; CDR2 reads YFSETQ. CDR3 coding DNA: TGCGCCAGCAGCGGGGGGAGCACAGATACGCAGTATTTT. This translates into CASSGGSTDTQYF.

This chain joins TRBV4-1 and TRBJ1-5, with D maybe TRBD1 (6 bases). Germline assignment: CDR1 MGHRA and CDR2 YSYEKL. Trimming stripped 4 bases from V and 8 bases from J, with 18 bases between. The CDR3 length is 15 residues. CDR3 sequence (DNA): TGCGCCAGCAGCCGACTTCAAGGGGGGGCTGAGCCCCAGCATTTT. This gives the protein CASSRLQGGAEPQHF.

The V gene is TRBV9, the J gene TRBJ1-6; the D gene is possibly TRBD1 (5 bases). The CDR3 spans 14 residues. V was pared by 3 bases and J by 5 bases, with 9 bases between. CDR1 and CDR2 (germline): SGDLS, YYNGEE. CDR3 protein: CASSAQGDNSPLHF. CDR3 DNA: TGTGCCAGCAGCGCGCAGGGTGATAATTCACCCCTCCACTTT.